Listed here are 3 T cell receptor beta chains from one sample, sequenced in a study of CD8 T cells in Susac syndrome. Random hexamers served to reverse transcribe roughly 0.45 to 1 ug RNA. TCRdb passed the immunoSEQ multiplex PCR reads through MiXCR, listing each CDR3 protein once. The sample has 150,000 to 190,000 distinct CDR3 sequences, around 95% seen once. The sample comprised CD8+ T cells from PBMCs. The receptors stem from a human donor with multiple sclerosis.

The chain links TRBV10-3 to TRBJ1-4, with TRBD1 matching over 11 bases. The CDR3 consists of 16 residues. V lost 3 bases and J lost 8; bases outside the gene matches: 8. Germline assignment: CDR1 ENHRY and CDR2 SYGVKD. CDR3 DNA sequence: TGTGCCATCAGTGACGGACAGGGGGCGACATGGGAAAAACTGTTTTTT. Translating it yields CAISDGQGATWEKLFF.

The rearrangement joins TRBV4-1 to TRBJ2-4; a weak D match, TRBD2 (6 bases). This CDR3 contains 15 residues. Germline loops: CDR1 MGHRA, CDR2 YSYEKL. Trimming pared 0 bases from V and 8 bases from J, leaving 14 bases between. Here the CDR3 reads CASSQEEGRGDIQYF. The CDR3 coding sequence is TGCGCCAGCAGCCAAGAAGAAGGGCGGGGAGACATTCAGTACTTC.

The chain uses TRBV4-1 and TRBJ1-6; D possibly corresponds to TRBD1 (6 bases). CDR1 and CDR2 (germline): MGHRA, YSYEKL. CDR3 length: 14 residues. Trimming removed 3 bases from V and 8 bases from J, with 11 bases in between. The CDR3, as DNA: TGCGCCAGCAGCCAGGGGGCTCGGGATTCACCCCTCCACTTT. Residues: CASSQGARDSPLHF.